The 32 T cell receptor beta chains below were found in one sample sequenced in a study of T cell changes during pregnancy in multiple sclerosis. Sequencing was performed with immunoSEQ multiplex PCR; in TCRdb, only in-frame clones are kept and a portion is missing. The table has tens of thousands of clones, 94% seen once; the top ten hold 0.45% to 0.55%. The material was CD4+ T cells from peripheral blood mononuclear cells, obtained in the first trimester of pregnancy. These receptors came from a female donor with multiple sclerosis, enrolled in a pregnancy study.

V is TRBV19 and J is TRBJ2-3; 7 bases match TRBD1. The CDR3 loop spans 14 amino acids. Germline values: CDR1 LNHDA, CDR2 SQIVND (reference sequence). The junction had 14 bases not matched to a gene; V was cut back by 7 bases and J by 10 bases. DNA for the CDR3: TGTGCCAGTACCGAGGGACAGCTCCCCATGGCGCAGTATTTT. Translation gives CASTEGQLPMAQYF.

V gene TRBV6-5 combines with J gene TRBJ1-2; tentative D call: TRBD1 (5 bases). Trimming took 4 bases from V and 8 from J, leaving 14 bases between them. CDR3 size: 13 residues. Germline-derived CDR1 and CDR2 are MNHEY and SVGAGI. CDR3 nucleotides: TGTGCCAGCAGTTCATCTATGACAGCCGGCTACACCTTC. It yields the protein CASSSSMTAGYTF.

The chain has TRBV7-9 and TRBJ2-6; D is perhaps TRBD1 (6 bases). Germline-derived CDR1 and CDR2 are SEHNR and FQNEAQ (reference sequence). Trimming left V 6 bases short and J 0 bases short, with 21 bases between. CDR3 length: 19 amino acids. The CDR3 DNA reads as TGTGCCAGCAGACCCTCGTACCGGGACACATCCTCTGGGGCCAACGTCCTGACTTTC. Amino acids: CASRPSYRDTSSGANVLTF. The full variable domain, its missing parts supplied by reference TRBV7-9 and TRBJ2-6, is DTGVSQNPRHKITKRGQNVTFRCDPISEHNRLYWYRQTLGQGPEFLTYFQNEAQLEKSRLLSDRFSAERPKGSFSTLEIQRTEQGDSAMYLCASRPSYRDTSSGANVLTFGAGSRLTVL.

The V call is TRBV30, the J call TRBJ1-1; unclear D gene. This CDR3 has 14 amino acids. V lost 0 bases, J lost 5 bases, and 13 bases lay in between. Germline V gene lookup returns CDR1 GTSNPN and CDR2 SVGIG (reference sequence). CDR3 nucleotide sequence: TGTGCCTGGAGTGTACGAGGGTTAGAGACTGAAGCTTTCTTT. It yields the protein CAWSVRGLETEAFF.

The chain combines TRBV10-3 with TRBJ2-2, with 11 bases lining up with TRBD1. The CDR3 runs 16 residues. Trimming cost V 3 bases and J 7 bases; bases outside gene matches: 7. CDR1 is ENHRY, CDR2 SYGVKD, per germline. CDR3 DNA: TGTGCCATCAGTGATCCGGACAGGGGGCGTATCGGGGAGCTGTTTTTT. It yields the protein CAISDPDRGRIGELFF.

V is TRBV10-2 and J is TRBJ1-5; D is unresolved. The V gene's germline CDR1 is WSHSY and CDR2 SAAADI. Trimming took 0 bases from V and 6 from J, leaving 9 bases between them. The CDR3 covers 14 residues. CDR3 DNA sequence: TGCGCCAGCAGTGAGTCGAGGTTAGGTCAGCCCCAGCATTTT. It specifies CASSESRLGQPQHF.

The genes are TRBV5-1 and TRBJ2-3; possibly TRBD1 for D (5 bases). With 0 bases removed from V and 2 bases from J, the gap between germline ends came to 7 bases. Germline V CDR1 and CDR2: SGHRS, YFSETQ. This CDR3 has 14 amino acids. This chain's CDR3 is CASSLARDTDTQYF. DNA for the CDR3: TGCGCCAGCAGCTTGGCCAGGGACACAGATACGCAGTATTTT.

The rearrangement links TRBV11-2 to TRBJ2-2; D may be TRBD1 (5 bases). This CDR3 is 15 amino acids long. The V end lost 5 bases, the J end lost 0 bases, and 10 bases lay between the germline ends. Germline V lookup: CDR1 SGHAT, CDR2 FQNNGV. CDR3 protein: CASSQQAANTGELFF. The CDR3 nucleotides read TGTGCCAGCAGCCAACAGGCGGCGAACACCGGGGAGCTGTTTTTT. Complete variable domain (other parts from reference TRBV11-2 and TRBJ2-2): EAGVAQSPRYKIIEKRQSVAFWCNPISGHATLYWYQQILGQGPKLLIQFQNNGVVDDSQLPKDRFSAERLKGVDSTLKIQPAKLEDSAVYLCASSQQAANTGELFFGEGSRLTVL.

The V gene is TRBV7-9, the J gene TRBJ2-4, with 7 bases fitting TRBD1. Germline CDR1 reads SEHNR; CDR2 reads FQNEAQ (reference sequence). Trimming took 3 bases from V and 1 from J; bases not matched to a gene: 6. This CDR3 region has 16 residues. CDR3 sequence (DNA): TGTGCCAGCAGCTTGACAGGGATAATGGCCAAAAACATTCAGTACTTC. It yields the protein CASSLTGIMAKNIQYF.

The chain joins TRBV5-1 to TRBJ2-2, with D perhaps matching TRBD1 (5 bases). This CDR3 spans 15 amino acids. V was cut by 3 bases and J by 7 bases, with 16 bases left in between. Germline V gives CDR1 SGHRS, CDR2 YFSETQ. DNA of the CDR3: TGCGCCAGCAGCTGGCAGGGCCCCTCCCGCGGGGAGCTGTTTTTT. This gives the protein CASSWQGPSRGELFF.

The chain carries TRBV6-1 and TRBJ1-2; no clear D. Germline V lookup: CDR1 MNHNS, CDR2 SASEGT. The V gene lost 6 bases and the J gene lost 3 bases, with 17 bases spanning the gap. This CDR3 contains 15 residues. CDR3 in DNA: TGTGCCAGCAGCCGGCGGGTCGGCCGGCACTATGGCTACACCTTC. Amino acid sequence: CASSRRVGRHYGYTF.

V gene TRBV7-9 combines with J gene TRBJ1-1, with 8 nucleotides matching TRBD1. After removal of 7 bases from V and 1 base from J, the junction contained 11 bases not matched to a gene. CDR3 length: 16 residues. Germline V lookup: CDR1 SEHNR, CDR2 FQNEAQ (reference sequence). The CDR3 reads CASTPGRGQENTEAFF. In DNA, the CDR3 is TGTGCCAGCACCCCGGGCAGGGGGCAAGAGAACACTGAAGCTTTCTTT.

The chain employs TRBV5-1 and TRBJ1-1; 7 nucleotides match TRBD1. Germline V lookup: CDR1 SGHRS, CDR2 YFSETQ. Germline trimming cut 4 bases from V and 0 bases from J; bases unmatched to any gene: 6. The CDR3 has 15 residues. Here the CDR3 reads CASSPMGQMNTEAFF. CDR3 sequence (DNA): TGCGCCAGCAGCCCAATGGGACAGATGAACACTGAAGCTTTCTTT.

V and J are TRBV15 and TRBJ2-7; perhaps TRBD2 as D (5 bases). There are 12 residues in the CDR3. V was shortened by 3 bases and J by 4 bases, with 7 bases between the two germline ends. Germline lookup yields CDR1 LNHNV and CDR2 YYDKDF (reference sequence). This CDR3 reads CATSSGEYEQYF. The CDR3, as DNA: TGTGCCACCAGCAGTGGGGAGTACGAGCAGTACTTC. Variable domain in full (rest from reference TRBV15 and TRBJ2-7): DAMVIQNPRYQVTQFGKPVTLSCSQTLNHNVMYWYQQKSSQAPKLLFHYYDKDFNNEADTPDNFQSRRPNTSFCFLDIRSPGLGDTAMYLCATSSGEYEQYFGPGTRLTVT.

The chain carries TRBV5-4 and TRBJ1-2; no firm D call. Germline loops: CDR1 SGHNT, CDR2 YYREEE (reference sequence). V shed 5 bases and J shed 4 bases, with 12 bases lying between them. The CDR3 spans 13 residues. The CDR3 reads CASSFPSGYGYTF. The CDR3 DNA is TGTGCCAGCAGTTTCCCGAGTGGCTATGGCTACACCTTC.

The chain is built from TRBV2 and TRBJ1-6, with a weak D call TRBD1 (6 bases). Germline values: CDR1 SNHLY, CDR2 FYNNEI. The V end lost 10 bases, the J end lost 6 bases, and 13 bases lay between the germline ends. This CDR3 comprises 13 residues. The DNA for the CDR3 is TGTGCCAACACGGACAGAGGTAATTCACCCCTCCACTTT. Its protein product is CANTDRGNSPLHF. The whole variable domain, filled in from reference TRBV2 and TRBJ1-6, reads EPEVTQTPSHQVTQMGQEVILRCVPISNHLYFYWYRQILGQKVEFLVSFYNNEISEKSEIFDDQFSVERPDGSNFTLKIRSTKLEDSAMYFCANTDRGNSPLHFGNGTRLTVT.

The chain uses TRBV6-5 and TRBJ2-7, with a tentative D call TRBD1 (5 bases). Per the germline V gene, CDR1 is MNHEY and CDR2 is SVGAGI. CDR3 length: 15 residues. The V and J ends lost 5 bases and 6 bases respectively, with 20 bases between them. CDR3 in amino acids: CASSKLPLQDTEQYF. The CDR3 DNA follows: TGTGCCAGCAGTAAACTCCCCCTACAGGACACCGAGCAGTACTTC.

Only a few counts were recorded for this clone. This CDR3 is also generated by other DNA sequences in the sample. The J gene is TRBJ2-3, the V gene TRBV6-5, with TRBD2 as a possible D gene (6 bases). V was clipped by 11 bases and J by 0 bases, with 15 bases between them. Germline V gives CDR1 MNHEY, CDR2 SVGAGI. The CDR3 length is 14 residues. The chain's CDR3 is CASSARGSTDTQYF. CDR3 sequence (DNA): TGTGCCTCTTCCGCGCGGGGTAGCACAGATACGCAGTATTTT.

V gene TRBV5-6 combines with J gene TRBJ2-7; 9 nucleotides agree with TRBD1. Germline CDR1 is SGHDT and CDR2 is YYEEEE. Trimming removed 4 bases from V and 5 bases from J; junction bases left unmatched: 10. CDR3 length equals 15 residues. CDR3 loop: CASSLSGTGFHEQYF. CDR3 bases: TGTGCCAGCAGCCTATCCGGGACAGGGTTCCACGAGCAGTACTTC.

The chain uses TRBV9 and TRBJ1-6; unclear D gene. Trimming stripped 0 bases from V and 9 bases from J, with 10 bases between. CDR1 is SGDLS, CDR2 YYNGEE, per germline. The CDR3 covers 14 residues. The CDR3 sequence: CASSVEQYGSPLHF. Written as DNA, the CDR3 is TGTGCCAGCAGCGTAGAACAGTACGGTTCACCCCTCCACTTT. Combining the CDR3 with reference TRBV9 and TRBJ1-6 gives the whole variable domain DSGVTQTPKHLITATGQRVTLRCSPRSGDLSVYWYQQSLDQGLQFLIQYYNGEERAKGNILERFSAQQFPDLHSELNLSSLELGDSALYFCASSVEQYGSPLHFGNGTRLTVT.

This chain uses TRBV5-1 with TRBJ2-3, with 11 nucleotides matching TRBD2. The germline V gene encodes CDR1 SGHRS and CDR2 YFSETQ. The CDR3 has 15 amino acids. V gave up 3 bases and J gave up 2 bases; unmatched junction bases: 2. As DNA, the CDR3 is TGCGCCAGCAGCTCTAGCGGGGGGCTCACAGATACGCAGTATTTT. It is translated as CASSSSGGLTDTQYF.

The gene calls are TRBV11-2 and TRBJ1-3; 8 nucleotides line up with TRBD1. The CDR3 is 16 amino acids. The germline V gene has CDR1 SGHAT and CDR2 FQNNGV. V shed 5 bases, J shed 0 bases, and the junction held 6 bases outside the gene matches. Here the CDR3 DNA reads TGTGCCAGCAGCCCCCTCAGGGGGCCCTCTGGAAACACCATATATTTT. Translated: CASSPLRGPSGNTIYF.

The V gene is TRBV6-6, the J gene TRBJ2-7; D is perhaps TRBD1 (6 bases). Per germline, CDR1 MNHNY and CDR2 SVGAGI (reference sequence). There are 12 residues in the CDR3. V dropped 11 bases and J dropped 0 bases, with 11 bases sitting between them. CDR3 in DNA: TGTGCCTGCAACAGGGACTCCTACGAGCAGTACTTC. It is translated as CACNRDSYEQYF.

V usage is TRBV19 and J usage is TRBJ2-1; TRBD2 aligns across 9 bases. Trimming at V came to 7 bases and at J to 2 bases, leaving 12 bases not matched to a gene. CDR3 size: 17 residues. From germline, CDR1 is LNHDA and CDR2 SQIVND (reference sequence). CDR3 protein: CASNSKSAGGTYNEQFF. In DNA, the CDR3 is TGTGCCAGTAATTCGAAGTCGGCGGGGGGGACCTACAATGAGCAGTTCTTC.

The chain has TRBV19 and TRBJ2-5, with TRBD1 identical over 9 bases. The CDR3 totals 15 residues. CDR1 is LNHDA and CDR2 is SQIVND in the germline V gene (reference sequence). J gave up 4 bases and V 5 bases, and 8 bases lay outside the gene matches. In nucleotides, the CDR3 is TGTGCCAGTAGTCCTTCAGGGACAGGGCGAGAGACCCAGTACTTC. Amino acids: CASSPSGTGRETQYF.

The rearrangement uses TRBV21-1 and TRBJ2-2; whether TRBD2, the table's D call, matches the DNA was not checked. TRBV21-1 constitutes a pseudogene. The CDR3 consists of 20 residues. In DNA, the CDR3 is TGTGCCAGCAGCAAAGTCGTGGGTAGCGGGGTCAGGCATGGGGCCGGGGAGCTGTTTTTT. Encoded protein: CASSKVVGSGVRHGAGELFF.

Notes on this clone: Within the sample, other DNA sequences also encode this same CDR3. V is TRBV11-1 and J is TRBJ1-1; D perhaps matches TRBD1 (6 bases). The V and J ends lost 5 bases and 0 bases respectively, with 10 bases between them. Germline V gene lookup returns CDR1 SGHAT and CDR2 FQDESV (reference sequence). The CDR3 has 14 residues. CDR3 in DNA: TGTGCCAGCAGCCTACAGGGTTTGAACACTGAAGCTTTCTTT. As protein: CASSLQGLNTEAFF.

The CDR3, as DNA: TGTGCCAGCAGTGAGGAGGGTAGTGGCTACACCTTC. Its protein is CASSEEGSGYTF. The V call is TRBV2, the J call TRBJ1-2; D gene unclear. There are 12 residues in the CDR3. Germline CDR1 and CDR2: SNHLY and FYNNEI. The V gene lost 3 bases and the J gene lost 7 bases, with 9 bases spanning the gap.

The chain is built from TRBV6-1 and TRBJ1-6; perhaps TRBD1 as D (5 bases). Germline assignment: CDR1 MNHNS and CDR2 SASEGT. The CDR3 is made up of 14 amino acids. Trimming removed 4 bases at V and 7 bases at J, with 11 bases between. As DNA, the CDR3 is TGTGCCAGCAGTGCCGCAGGGAAGAATTCACCCCTCCACTTT. Translation gives CASSAAGKNSPLHF.

The chain uses TRBV6-5 and TRBJ1-1, with unresolved D. The ends were cut back, 5 bases at V and 3 bases at J, with 4 bases in the middle. The CDR3 has 11 amino acids. Germline CDR1 is MNHEY and CDR2 is SVGAGI. CDR3 loop: CASSRDTEAFF. The CDR3 nucleotides read TGTGCCAGCAGTCGGGACACTGAAGCTTTCTTT.

The genes are TRBV5-6 and TRBJ2-3; tentatively, D is TRBD1 (5 bases). Germline V lookup: CDR1 SGHDT, CDR2 YYEEEE. This CDR3 has 14 residues. V gave up 4 bases and J gave up 5 bases, with 14 bases separating them. CDR3 sequence: CASSIPGLRDTQYF. For the CDR3, the DNA is TGTGCCAGCAGCATACCAGGGCTACGAGATACGCAGTATTTT.

The chain combines TRBV2 with TRBJ1-5; D may be TRBD1 (6 bases). The V and J ends lost 6 bases and 4 bases respectively, with 13 bases between them. This CDR3 region has 14 residues. In germline, CDR1 is SNHLY, CDR2 FYNNEI. CDR3 sequence (DNA): TGTGCCAGCAGAAAAACAGGGTTAAATCAGCCCCAGCATTTT. Amino acids: CASRKTGLNQPQHF.